Shown below are 2 T cell receptor beta chains from a single sample sequenced in a study of blood T cell repertoires in COVID-19. Repertoires were generated with immunoSEQ multiplex PCR, while TCRdb's copy carries only in-frame clones and drops some. Among some 150,000 clones, roughly 80% were seen once, and the ten largest hold roughly 3%. The sample taken for sequencing was peripheral blood. Receptors were obtained from a woman older than 75 with acute or convalescent COVID-19.

This chain joins TRBV19 and TRBJ1-3; D gene unclear. This CDR3 region has 17 residues. The V and J ends lost 0 bases and 0 bases respectively, with 12 bases between them. Germline CDR1 LNHDA, CDR2 SQIVND (reference sequence). The CDR3 here is CASSIDLGRISGNTIYF. The CDR3 region has the DNA TGTGCCAGTAGTATAGATCTGGGCAGAATCTCTGGAAACACCATATATTTT.

V usage is TRBV27 and J usage is TRBJ2-2, with 9 bases lining up with TRBD1. After removal of 1 base from V and 5 bases from J, the junction contained 11 bases not matched to a gene. This CDR3 region has 18 residues. Germline CDR1 is MNHEY and CDR2 is SMNVEV (reference sequence). The CDR3 region is CASSLYPPGTGKTGELFF. The CDR3 DNA reads as TGTGCCAGCAGTTTATATCCCCCCGGGACAGGGAAGACCGGGGAGCTGTTTTTT.